This passage covers 31 T cell receptor beta chains from one sample sequenced in a study of T cell repertoires in cytomegalovirus infection. Each CDR3 protein is one row after TCRdb ran MiXCR on the reads. The sample contains a few hundred thousand distinct CDR3 sequences, about 20% of which appear only once. These TCRs' antigens remain unknown. Sequencing was performed on cultured PBMCs, taken from culture after CMV antigen stimulation. These receptors all stem from a human donor in good health (CMV status not recorded). Some clones in this sample may be carry-over from other donors' samples.

This clonotype has only a few counts. The chain links TRBV7-2 to TRBJ2-5; D might be TRBD1 or TRBD2, each matching 5 bases. The CDR3 spans 14 residues. The germline V gene encodes CDR1 SGHTA and CDR2 FQGNSA. With 5 bases removed from V and 7 bases from J, the gap between germline ends came to 17 bases. In nucleotides, the CDR3 is TGTGCCAGCAGCCAAACCGGGACGGCCAGGACCCAGTACTTC. This codes for CASSQTGTARTQYF.

The chain links TRBV12-5 to TRBJ2-2; no clear D. CDR3 length equals 13 residues. Trimming pared 3 bases from V and 6 bases from J, leaving 8 bases between. Germline V gene sequence: CDR1 LGHNT, CDR2 FRNRAP. CDR3 region: CASGLGQPGELFF. In nucleotides, the CDR3 is TGTGCTAGTGGTTTAGGCCAGCCCGGGGAGCTGTTTTTT.

This clonotype was counted between two and nine times. The chain joins TRBV9 to TRBJ2-7; possible D gene TRBD2, 5 bases. Per germline, CDR1 SGDLS and CDR2 YYNGEE. This CDR3 is built from 14 residues. Deletions cut 3 bases from V and 0 bases from J, with 10 bases between. As DNA, the CDR3 is TGTGCCAGCAGCGGGAGGCCGAGCTCCTACGAGCAGTACTTC. Its translation: CASSGRPSSYEQYF.

V gene TRBV14 combines with J gene TRBJ1-4; D is unresolved. Germline assignment: CDR1 SGHDN and CDR2 FVKESK. Trimming pared 6 bases from V and 5 bases from J, leaving 10 bases between. There are 13 residues in the CDR3. The CDR3 DNA follows: TGTGCCAGCAGAGAAAGTGGGAATGAAAAACTGTTTTTT. It yields the protein CASRESGNEKLFF.

In its sample, this clonotype was seen a few times. The chain combines TRBV20-1 with TRBJ1-1; D possibly corresponds to TRBD1 (5 bases). This CDR3 has 14 residues. CDR1 and CDR2 from the germline V gene are DFQATT and SNEGSKA (reference sequence). V was trimmed by 6 bases and J by 0 bases, leaving 14 bases between them. Here the CDR3 DNA reads TGCAGTGCACCCGACAGAGCCTTGAACACTGAAGCTTTCTTT. It translates to CSAPDRALNTEAFF.

This chain links TRBV10-3 with TRBJ1-1; D is unclear. The V and J ends lost 4 bases and 1 base respectively, with 7 bases between them. This CDR3 contains 13 residues. Germline loops: CDR1 ENHRY, CDR2 SYGVKD. Here the CDR3 reads CAISGEPNTEAFF. The CDR3 bases are TGTGCCATCAGTGGAGAGCCGAACACTGAAGCTTTCTTT.

This chain connects TRBV6-2 or TRBV6-3 to TRBJ1-1; no clear D. This CDR3 contains 15 residues. Germline V CDR1 and CDR2: MNHEY, SVGEGT. The V gene lost 0 bases and the J gene lost 5 bases, with 13 bases spanning the gap. The CDR3 coding sequence is TGTGCCAGCAGTTACTCGGGGTCTGGTTTGACTGAAGCTTTCTTT. This codes for CASSYSGSGLTEAFF.

This clonotype has at least ten counts. The J gene is TRBJ2-4, the V gene TRBV9; no definite D call. The V end was cut by 0 bases, the J end by 0 bases, with 7 bases between. This CDR3 has 15 residues. Per the germline V gene, CDR1 is SGDLS and CDR2 is YYNGEE. CDR3 sequence (DNA): TGTGCCAGCAGCGTAGATGATCTAGCCAAAAACATTCAGTACTTC. Translation: CASSVDDLAKNIQYF.

This clonotype was detected only a few times. This chain joins TRBV7-2 and TRBJ2-3, with a weak D call TRBD1 (6 bases). The ends were cut back, 1 base at V and 1 base at J, with 6 bases in the middle. The CDR3 is made up of 14 amino acids. Germline V CDR1 and CDR2: SGHTA, FQGNSA. This CDR3 reads CASSLEGGTDTQYF. The CDR3 DNA reads TGTGCCAGCAGCTTAGAGGGGGGCACAGATACGCAGTATTTT.

The rearrangement joins TRBV12-3 or TRBV12-4 to TRBJ1-5; 10 nucleotides line up with TRBD1. After removal of 5 bases from V and 6 bases from J, the junction contained 4 bases not matched to a gene. This CDR3 has 14 amino acids. CDR3: CASSMGQGSQPQHF. The CDR3 nucleotides read TGTGCCAGCAGTATGGGACAGGGGAGTCAGCCCCAGCATTTT.

The genes are TRBV6-2 or TRBV6-3 and TRBJ2-7; D perhaps matches TRBD2 (6 bases). This CDR3 has 12 residues. Germline-derived CDR1 and CDR2 are MNHEY and SVGEGT. The V end was cut by 2 bases, the J end by 6 bases, with 8 bases between. The CDR3 sequence is CASSYGEAEQYF. DNA of the CDR3: TGTGCCAGCAGTTACGGGGAGGCCGAGCAGTACTTC.

The gene calls are TRBV6-1 and TRBJ2-1; 11 nucleotides align to TRBD2. The CDR3 loop spans 15 amino acids. Germline V lookup: CDR1 MNHNS, CDR2 SASEGT. V dropped 4 bases and J dropped 9; count of bases not matched to a gene: 8. Written as DNA, the CDR3 is TGTGCCAGCAGTGGCGGCGGTAGCGGGAGGGTTGAGCAGTTCTTC. Translating it yields CASSGGGSGRVEQFF.

This clonotype was detected a few times. Written as DNA, the CDR3 is TGTGCTAGTGGTTTGGTCCCCCGTCAGCTAACGCAGTATTTT. Its protein is CASGLVPRQLTQYF. The chain has TRBV12-5 and TRBJ2-3; D ambiguous. The length of the CDR3 is 14 residues. Per germline, CDR1 LGHNT and CDR2 FRNRAP. Trimming pared 0 bases from V and 9 bases from J, leaving 13 bases between.

This clonotype appeared a few times. The rearrangement links TRBV6-5 to TRBJ1-5, with D perhaps TRBD1 (5 bases). The CDR3 consists of 15 residues. Trimming cost V 0 bases and J 7 bases, with 13 bases left between them. CDR1 MNHEY and CDR2 SVGAGI come from the germline V gene. Here the CDR3 DNA reads TGTGCCAGCAGTTACTCGAATAGGGGAGGCCAGCCCCAGCATTTT. Protein: CASSYSNRGGQPQHF.

This chain connects TRBV7-9 to TRBJ2-7; D not certain. The CDR3 contains 13 residues. Germline-derived CDR1 and CDR2 are SEHNR and FQNEAQ (reference sequence). V gave up 3 bases and J gave up 3 bases, with 9 bases separating them. This chain's CDR3 is CASSFYRGYEQYF. Written as DNA, the CDR3 is TGTGCCAGCAGCTTTTACCGCGGCTACGAGCAGTACTTC.

This rearrangement joins TRBV27 to TRBJ1-1; D perhaps matches TRBD1 (5 bases). Germline-derived CDR1 and CDR2 are MNHEY and SMNVEV (reference sequence). V was trimmed by 6 bases and J by 1 base, leaving 9 bases between them. CDR3 length: 13 amino acids. CDR3 amino acids: CASRQDKNTEAFF. CDR3 DNA sequence: TGTGCCAGCAGGCAGGACAAGAACACTGAAGCTTTCTTT.

The chain recombines TRBV10-3 with TRBJ2-1, with D possibly being TRBD1 or TRBD2 (5 bases each). Trimming left V 3 bases short and J 6 bases short, with 18 bases between. The CDR3 contains 16 residues. Per the germline V gene, CDR1 is ENHRY and CDR2 is SYGVKD. Here the CDR3 DNA reads TGTGCCATCAGTGACCGAGCGGCAGGGCAGGGCAATGAGCAGTTCTTC. Translation: CAISDRAAGQGNEQFF.

At least ten counts were recorded for this clonotype. V gene TRBV7-9 combines with J gene TRBJ2-1, with 8 bases fitting TRBD2. The V gene's germline CDR1 is SEHNR and CDR2 FQNEAQ (reference sequence). This CDR3 has 16 amino acids. Trimming removed 5 bases from V and 0 bases from J; junction bases left unmatched: 6. The CDR3 sequence: CASSIPSGSSYNEQFF. CDR3 nucleotide sequence: TGTGCCAGCAGCATCCCGAGCGGGAGCTCCTACAATGAGCAGTTCTTC.

This clonotype was observed many times. Here the CDR3 DNA reads TGTGCCAGCAGCTTACGCGGGACAGTCAATGAGCAGTTCTTC. Translated: CASSLRGTVNEQFF. This chain uses TRBV7-6 with TRBJ2-1, with a weak D call TRBD1 (7 bases). V lost 2 bases and J lost 6, with 11 bases in between. The CDR3 is made up of 14 amino acids. Germline V gene sequence: CDR1 SGHVS, CDR2 FNYEAQ.

The chain has TRBV11-3 and TRBJ2-3, with 8 bases fitting TRBD2. The V and J ends lost 2 bases and 9 bases, in that order; junction bases with no gene match: 10. CDR1 and CDR2 (germline): SGHNT, YENEEA. This CDR3 has 15 amino acids. CDR3: CASSLNSGIVETQYF. The CDR3 DNA is TGTGCCAGCAGCTTAAATAGCGGGATAGTAGAAACGCAGTATTTT.

In DNA, the CDR3 is TGCGCCAGCAGCCAAGAAGGGAGATCCAAAAACATTCAGTACTTC. Its translation: CASSQEGRSKNIQYF. The chain couples TRBV4-3 to TRBJ2-4, with D possibly TRBD2 on 5 matching bases. The germline V gene has CDR1 LGHNA and CDR2 YSLEER. The CDR3 spans 15 residues. V gave up 0 bases and J gave up 2 bases, with 8 bases separating them.

On this clonotype itself: A much larger clone sits a single nucleotide away, making a read error possible. The V and J genes are TRBV15 and TRBJ2-1, with TRBD2 as a possible D gene (6 bases). The DNA end favors TRBJ2-7, so the J call may be wrong. Germline V lookup: CDR1 LNHNV, CDR2 YYDKDF (reference sequence). This CDR3 region has 16 residues. The CDR3 region is CATSRGRWAGYNEQYF. CDR3 coding DNA: TGTGCCACCAGCAGAGGGAGGTGGGCGGGGTACAATGAGCAGTACTTC.

The J gene is TRBJ2-2, the V gene TRBV6-1; 9 bases map to TRBD2. The V gene's germline CDR1 is MNHNS and CDR2 SASEGT. V shed 5 bases and J 4 bases; nucleotides not matched to a gene: 5. The CDR3 spans 15 residues. In DNA form, the CDR3 reads TGTGCCAGCAGTTTTACACTAGCGGGCACCGGGGAGCTGTTTTTT. Protein product: CASSFTLAGTGELFF.

The gene calls are TRBV12-3 or TRBV12-4 and TRBJ1-4; unclear D gene. This CDR3 contains 16 residues. V dropped 6 bases and J dropped 4 bases, with 18 bases sitting between them. The CDR3 nucleotides are TGTGCCAGCAGCCCCGGAGTGCAAGCCTTTAATGAAAAACTGTTTTTT. Translation gives CASSPGVQAFNEKLFF.

The rearrangement links TRBV12-3 or TRBV12-4 to TRBJ2-2; 13 positions agree with TRBD2. Unmatched junction bases numbered 3, after V lost 0 bases and J lost 5 bases. CDR3 size: 17 residues. CDR3 bases: TGTGCCAGCAGTTTAGCGCTACTAGCGGGAGGGACCGGGGAGCTGTTTTTT. This codes for CASSLALLAGGTGELFF.

The chain uses TRBV12-3 or TRBV12-4 and TRBJ1-6; D remains unclear. The CDR3 extends over 13 amino acids. Trimming pared 2 bases from V and 8 bases from J, leaving 7 bases between. The CDR3 here is CASSLIWDSPLHF. DNA of the CDR3: TGTGCCAGCAGTTTAATATGGGATTCACCCCTCCACTTT.

This clonotype has more than one count but fewer than ten. The chain couples TRBV19 to TRBJ2-5, with TRBD1 identical over 9 bases. CDR3 length: 15 amino acids. V gave up 4 bases and J gave up 5 bases; unmatched junction bases: 8. Germline CDR1 is LNHDA and CDR2 is SQIVND (reference sequence). CDR3 amino acids: CASSRRQGDSETQYF. CDR3 in DNA: TGTGCCAGTAGTAGGAGACAGGGGGATTCGGAGACCCAGTACTTC.

V gene TRBV12-3 or TRBV12-4 combines with J gene TRBJ2-2; maybe TRBD1 (6 bases). V was trimmed by 6 bases and J by 2 bases, leaving 19 bases between them. The CDR3 is 17 residues long. CDR3 sequence reads: CASSPKFLGTNTGELFF. The CDR3 region has the DNA TGTGCCAGCAGCCCCAAGTTTCTTGGGACAAACACCGGGGAGCTGTTTTTT.

This clonotype appeared a few times. V is TRBV4-3 and J is TRBJ2-3; no definite D call. The CDR3 is 18 amino acids. Trimming removed 1 base from V and 0 bases from J, with 17 bases in between. Germline CDR1 reads LGHNA; CDR2 reads YSLEER. The CDR3 loop is CASSQVAYSPLSTDTQYF. CDR3 sequence (DNA): TGCGCCAGCAGCCAAGTGGCGTACAGCCCACTAAGCACAGATACGCAGTATTTT.

The chain carries TRBV15 and TRBJ2-5, with 12 bases that match TRBD2. V was pared by 0 bases and J by 5 bases, with 10 bases of the junction left unmatched. CDR1 is LNHNV and CDR2 is YYDKDF in the germline V gene (reference sequence). This CDR3 is 18 amino acids long. The CDR3 is CATSRDATLAGGGETQYF. As DNA, the CDR3 is TGTGCCACCAGCAGAGATGCAACTCTAGCGGGAGGGGGGGAGACCCAGTACTTC.

This clonotype turned up a few times. V gene TRBV20-1 combines with J gene TRBJ2-7; D is uncertain. Trimming stripped 1 base from V and 2 bases from J, with 12 bases between. Per the germline V gene, CDR1 is DFQATT and CDR2 is SNEGSKA (reference sequence). The CDR3 is 14 residues long. The CDR3 protein is CSARVRAVPYEQYF. DNA for the CDR3: TGCAGTGCTAGAGTTAGGGCGGTCCCCTACGAGCAGTACTTC.